The 27 T cell receptor beta chains given below trace back to one sample, sequenced in a study of blood T cell repertoires in COVID-19. Sequencing was performed with immunoSEQ multiplex PCR; in TCRdb, only in-frame clones are kept and a portion is missing. Here the sample spans approximately 120,000 clones, around 81% being singletons. Sequenced: peripheral blood. The source of these receptors is a human donor in a cohort sampled during active COVID-19.

This clone was seen a single time. The gene calls are TRBV7-9 and TRBJ2-5; TRBD2 is a possible D gene (7 bases). Trimming shortened V by 5 bases and J by 5 bases, and 18 bases separated the two germline ends. The CDR3 covers 15 residues. Germline CDR1 is SEHNR and CDR2 is FQNEAQ (reference sequence). DNA of the CDR3: TGTGCCAGCAGCCGACAGGCGACGGGGGGCGAGACCCAGTACTTC. Translating gives CASSRQATGGETQYF.

The chain carries TRBV5-6 and TRBJ2-3; possible D gene TRBD2, 6 bases. Germline CDR1 is SGHDT and CDR2 is YYEEEE. The CDR3 sequence is 15 residues long. With 1 base removed from V and 2 bases from J, the gap between germline ends came to 11 bases. The CDR3: CASSLLLATTDTQYF. CDR3 coding DNA: TGTGCCAGCAGCTTGTTGCTAGCGACCACAGATACGCAGTATTTT.

This clone was seen only a few times. The rearrangement joins TRBV6-2 or TRBV6-3 to TRBJ1-4; a possible D gene is TRBD1 (6 bases). V lost 2 bases, J lost 8 bases, and 15 bases lay in between. Germline loops: CDR1 MNHEY, CDR2 SVGEGT. CDR3 length: 15 residues. The CDR3 spells CASSYAAATGEKLFF. CDR3 nucleotides: TGTGCCAGCAGTTACGCGGCCGCAACAGGGGAAAAACTGTTTTTT.

The gene calls are TRBV28 and TRBJ1-5; TRBD1 matches at 9 bases. This CDR3 comprises 14 residues. The V segment lost 8 bases and the J segment 4 bases; nucleotides outside the gene matches: 6. Germline V gives CDR1 MDHEN, CDR2 SYDVKM. In nucleotides, the CDR3 is TGTGCCAGCCAACAGGGGGCAGATAATCAGCCCCAGCATTTT. Translation gives CASQQGADNQPQHF.

The chain is built from TRBV11-3 and TRBJ2-5, with 7 positions matching TRBD1. The CDR3 totals 14 residues. The germline V gene has CDR1 SGHNT and CDR2 YENEEA. The J segment lost 0 bases and the V segment lost 5 bases, leaving 3 bases of the junction unmatched. CDR3 loop: CASSHRGYQETQYF. The CDR3 bases are TGTGCCAGCAGCCACAGGGGATACCAAGAGACCCAGTACTTC. Using reference TRBV11-3 and TRBJ2-5 for the parts outside the CDR3, the full variable domain is EAGVVQSPRYKIIEKKQPVAFWCNPISGHNTLYWYLQNLGQGPELLIRYENEEAVDDSQLPKDRFSAERLKGVDSTLKIQPAELGDSAVYLCASSHRGYQETQYFGPGTRLLVL.

This chain connects TRBV7-6 to TRBJ1-6, with D unclear. The CDR3 contains 14 residues. Germline assignment: CDR1 SGHVS and CDR2 FNYEAQ. Trimming cost V 2 bases and J 5 bases, with 7 bases left between them. This chain's CDR3 is CASSLLYNNSPLHF. The DNA for the CDR3 is TGTGCCAGCAGCTTATTGTACAATAATTCACCCCTCCACTTT. Based on the CDR3 plus reference TRBV7-6 and TRBJ1-6, the full variable domain is GAGVSQSPRYKVTKRGQDVALRCDPISGHVSLYWYRQALGQGPEFLTYFNYEAQQDKSGLPNDRFSAERPEGSISTLTIQRTEQRDSAMYRCASSLLYNNSPLHFGNGTRLTVT.

This clone was detected only a few times. This rearrangement joins TRBV5-1 to TRBJ2-5; D ambiguous. The V and J ends lost 0 bases and 3 bases respectively, with 3 bases between them. Germline lookup yields CDR1 SGHRS and CDR2 YFSETQ. This CDR3 spans 12 amino acids. CDR3 in DNA: TGCGCCAGCAGCTTGGCCAAAGAGACCCAGTACTTC. As protein: CASSLAKETQYF.

This clone was seen more than once but under ten times. The V call is TRBV28, the J call TRBJ1-2, with TRBD1 identical over 9 bases. The junction had 5 bases not matched to a gene; V was cut back by 3 bases and J by 9 bases. CDR3 length: 13 amino acids. Germline V CDR1 and CDR2: MDHEN, SYDVKM. The DNA of the CDR3 is TGTGCCAGCAGTTTCGGGACAGGGTGGAGCTACACCTTC. The encoded protein is CASSFGTGWSYTF.

The gene calls are TRBV10-2 and TRBJ1-1, with D tentatively TRBD1 (5 bases). Germline CDR1 and CDR2: WSHSY and SAAADI. CDR3 length: 16 residues. The ends were cut back, 6 bases at V and 4 bases at J, with 21 bases in the middle. The chain's CDR3 is CASSPNNRPSATEAFF. The CDR3 DNA follows: TGCGCCAGCAGCCCCAACAACAGGCCAAGTGCCACTGAAGCTTTCTTT.

The V call is TRBV2, the J call TRBJ1-1; unclear D gene. Germline V CDR1 and CDR2: SNHLY, FYNNEI. V gave up 6 bases and J gave up 0 bases, with 11 bases separating them. This CDR3 region has 14 residues. In nucleotides, the CDR3 is TGTGCCAGCAGAAACGGACTCCTGAACACTGAAGCTTTCTTT. Protein product: CASRNGLLNTEAFF.

This chain connects TRBV9 to TRBJ1-1; D ambiguous. The V end lost 0 bases, the J end lost 1 base, and 7 bases lay between the germline ends. CDR1 is SGDLS and CDR2 is YYNGEE in the germline V gene. This CDR3 region has 14 residues. The CDR3 region is CASSVAAGNTEAFF. As DNA, the CDR3 is TGTGCCAGCAGCGTAGCGGCGGGGAACACTGAAGCTTTCTTT.

The V and J genes are TRBV6-1 and TRBJ1-1; D is unclear. Trimming cost V 3 bases and J 0 bases, with 5 bases left between them. This CDR3 region has 13 residues. Germline V gives CDR1 MNHNS, CDR2 SASEGT. CDR3 residues: CASSDTLNTEAFF. The CDR3 DNA reads as TGTGCCAGCAGTGACACTTTGAACACTGAAGCTTTCTTT.

The rearrangement links TRBV6-6 to TRBJ2-1; 7 bases align to TRBD2. This CDR3 is 15 amino acids long. Looked up from germline, CDR1 is MNHNY and CDR2 is SVGAGI (reference sequence). The V gene end was trimmed by 2 bases and the J gene end by 3 bases; junction bases not matched to a gene: 4. The CDR3 bases are TGTGCCAGCAGTTACGGGGGGGAAGGCTACAATGAGCAGTTCTTC. It specifies CASSYGGEGYNEQFF.

The chain carries TRBV27 and TRBJ2-2; D is unclear. The CDR3 runs to 14 residues. Germline CDR1 MNHEY, CDR2 SMNVEV (reference sequence). Trimming took off 10 bases at V and 4 bases at J, with 16 bases between the two ends. The CDR3 is CATRLSSITGELFF. The CDR3 coding sequence is TGTGCCACCAGACTGTCGAGTATCACCGGGGAGCTGTTTTTT.

The V and J genes are TRBV10-2 and TRBJ1-1, with D possibly TRBD1 on 6 matching bases. V was clipped by 2 bases and J by 3 bases, with 10 bases between them. The CDR3 length is 14 residues. From germline, CDR1 is WSHSY and CDR2 SAAADI. The chain's CDR3 is CASSEGRGYTEAFF. Here the CDR3 DNA reads TGCGCCAGCAGTGAGGGAAGGGGGTACACTGAAGCTTTCTTT.

This rearrangement joins TRBV28 to TRBJ2-2, with 8 bases identical to TRBD2. The CDR3 contains 16 residues. The germline V gene has CDR1 MDHEN and CDR2 SYDVKM. The junction had 9 bases not matched to a gene; V was cut back by 5 bases and J by 4 bases. In DNA, the CDR3 is TGTGCCAGCAGTCCCTCCAGCGGGGGCCTCACCGGGGAGCTGTTTTTT. Its protein product is CASSPSSGGLTGELFF.

The chain uses TRBV4-1 and TRBJ2-3; 11 nucleotides match TRBD2. Germline CDR1 and CDR2: MGHRA and YSYEKL. V lost 4 bases, J lost 5 bases, and 11 bases stayed unmatched. CDR3 length: 17 amino acids. Here the CDR3 reads CASSRGTSGARIDTQYF. In nucleotides, the CDR3 is TGCGCCAGCAGCCGAGGGACTAGCGGCGCTCGCATAGATACGCAGTATTTT.

The CDR3 DNA reads as TGTGCCAGCAGCTTAACCGGGTTTTTGTACGAGCAGTACTTC. The encoded protein is CASSLTGFLYEQYF. The genes are TRBV7-8 and TRBJ2-7; no clear D. The CDR3 length is 14 residues. V shed 2 bases and J shed 4 bases, with 12 bases lying between them. Germline loops: CDR1 SGHVS, CDR2 FQNEAQ.

About this clone: Other DNA sequences in the same sample also yield this CDR3. The rearrangement joins TRBV5-4 to TRBJ2-3; 9 bases map to TRBD1. CDR3 length: 15 residues. Germline-derived CDR1 and CDR2 are SGHNT and YYREEE (reference sequence). The trim removed 2 bases at V and 2 bases at J, leaving 3 bases unmatched. The CDR3 here is CASSLDRGFTDTQYF. CDR3 nucleotides: TGTGCCAGCAGCTTAGACAGGGGGTTCACAGATACGCAGTATTTT.

The rearrangement uses TRBV19 and TRBJ1-3; 7 positions match TRBD1. This CDR3 comprises 15 residues. CDR1 LNHDA and CDR2 SQIVND come from the germline V gene (reference sequence). Unmatched junction bases numbered 9, after V lost 6 bases and J lost 4 bases. The CDR3 here is CASSYDRVSGNTIYF. The CDR3 region has the DNA TGTGCCAGTAGCTACGACAGGGTATCCGGAAACACCATATATTTT.

CDR3 loop: CASSLDNGLGGYTF. The CDR3, as DNA: TGTGCCAGCAGCTTAGATAACGGGTTGGGTGGCTACACCTTC. This chain connects TRBV11-2 to TRBJ1-2; D gene uncertain. CDR1 is SGHAT and CDR2 is FQNNGV in the germline V gene. With 0 bases removed from V and 7 bases from J, the gap between germline ends came to 12 bases. This CDR3 region has 14 residues.

The gene calls are TRBV9 and TRBJ2-7; 8 bases fit TRBD1. The length of the CDR3 is 15 residues. Germline trimming cut 4 bases from V and 7 bases from J; bases unmatched to any gene: 13. Germline lookup yields CDR1 SGDLS and CDR2 YYNGEE. The CDR3 reads CASSPQGGLHGEQYF. CDR3 nucleotide sequence: TGTGCCAGCAGCCCACAGGGGGGACTCCACGGGGAGCAGTACTTC.

This clone was counted a single time. The chain employs TRBV6-5 and TRBJ1-4, with TRBD1 matching over 9 bases. V trimming: 3 bases; J trimming: 8 bases; junction bases outside the gene matches: 10. The CDR3 contains 16 residues. Germline CDR1 is MNHEY and CDR2 is SVGAGI. CDR3 sequence: CASSYRQGQGEEKLFF. Written as DNA, the CDR3 is TGTGCCAGCAGTTATCGCCAGGGACAGGGAGAAGAAAAACTGTTTTTT.

The J gene is TRBJ1-2, the V gene TRBV2; 11 nucleotides align to TRBD1. Germline loops: CDR1 SNHLY, CDR2 FYNNEI. The ends lost 4 bases at V and 8 bases at J; junction bases unmatched: 9. The CDR3 runs 15 residues. The CDR3 loop is CASSVGQGVLRGYTF. CDR3 DNA: TGTGCCAGCAGTGTGGGACAGGGGGTATTGCGGGGCTACACCTTC.

The genes are TRBV30 and TRBJ2-5, with TRBD1 identical over 11 bases. J was trimmed by 4 bases and V by 4 bases; bases with no gene match: 8. The CDR3 contains 15 residues. Germline loops: CDR1 GTSNPN, CDR2 SVGIG (reference sequence). CDR3 region: CAWTVRGQGVETQYF. DNA of the CDR3: TGTGCCTGGACTGTAAGGGGACAGGGGGTAGAGACCCAGTACTTC.

This clone was detected only a few times. The chain employs TRBV30 and TRBJ1-1, with TRBD1 matching 7 bases. Germline V CDR1 and CDR2: GTSNPN, SVGIG (reference sequence). The length of the CDR3 is 14 residues. Trimming took 5 bases from V and 0 from J; bases not matched to a gene: 6. The CDR3 coding sequence is TGTGCCTGGTGCCGGGACAGTTTGAACACTGAAGCTTTCTTT. Translated: CAWCRDSLNTEAFF.

The V gene is TRBV18, the J gene TRBJ1-5; D gene ambiguous. V shed 6 bases and J shed 0 bases, with 12 bases lying between them. This CDR3 is 15 amino acids long. The germline gives CDR1 KGHSH, CDR2 LQKENI. The CDR3 reads CASSSNGYSNQPQHF. The CDR3 nucleotides read TGTGCCAGCTCTTCGAACGGTTATAGCAATCAGCCCCAGCATTTT. The full variable domain, completed using reference TRBV18 and TRBJ1-5, is NAGVMQNPRHLVRRRGQEARLRCSPMKGHSHVYWYRQLPEEGLKFMVYLQKENIIDESGMPKERFSAEFPKEGPSILRIQQVVRGDSAAYFCASSSNGYSNQPQHFGDGTRLSIL.